The 30 T cell receptor beta chains reported below all come from one sample, sequenced in a study of blood T cell repertoires in COVID-19 (TCRdb year 2020). Library preparation was by the immunoSEQ multiplex PCR assay. TCRdb took this table from immuneACCESS and kept in-frame rearrangements with V and J called. Such tables lack part of the clones; where checked against another copy, unresolved V genes explain under half of the gap, and the rest is unexplained. The table for this sample lists more than 85,000 clones; around 87% of them were counted only once. 3% of the sample comes from the top ten. What was sequenced was peripheral blood. These receptor sequences come from a man aged 45 to 65 with active or convalescent COVID-19.

V and J are TRBV19 and TRBJ2-5, with TRBD2 matching 10 bases. The CDR3 consists of 16 residues. The V segment lost 3 bases and the J segment 6 bases; nucleotides outside the gene matches: 10. Per germline, CDR1 LNHDA and CDR2 SQIVND (reference sequence). CDR3 DNA: TGTGCCAGTAGTATTAATCCAGCGGGGGGGCTAAAGACCCAGTACTTC. It yields the protein CASSINPAGGLKTQYF.

The chain carries TRBV19 and TRBJ2-5, with D possibly being TRBD1 (6 bases). Germline loops: CDR1 LNHDA, CDR2 SQIVND (reference sequence). The CDR3 is 15 amino acids. Trimming left V 4 bases short and J 5 bases short, with 17 bases between. CDR3 sequence (DNA): TGTGCCAGTAGTAGGGACAATACGGATCGGGAGACCCAGTACTTC. Translating it yields CASSRDNTDRETQYF.

This clone was seen a few times. The chain combines TRBV12-3 or TRBV12-4 with TRBJ1-6; no clear D. V was shortened by 5 bases and J by 8 bases, with 10 bases between the two germline ends. The CDR3 runs to 13 residues. The CDR3 DNA sequence: TGTGCCAGCAGTGGCCCCCCCTATTCACCCCTCCACTTT. This encodes CASSGPPYSPLHF.

The V and J genes are TRBV18 and TRBJ2-7, with 7 positions matching TRBD1. The CDR3 has 14 amino acids. Trimming at V came to 3 bases and at J to 1 base, leaving 3 bases not matched to a gene. CDR1 and CDR2 (germline): KGHSH, LQKENI. CDR3 loop: CASSPGTDSYEQYV. DNA for the CDR3: TGTGCCAGCTCACCCGGGACAGATTCCTACGAGCAGTACGTC.

The chain employs TRBV19 and TRBJ2-1; 9 positions agree with TRBD1. Germline V gene lookup returns CDR1 LNHDA and CDR2 SQIVND (reference sequence). The junction had 9 bases not matched to a gene; V was cut back by 5 bases and J by 7 bases. The CDR3 sequence is 15 residues long. The CDR3 sequence: CASSYMGQGRNEQFF. In nucleotides, the CDR3 is TGTGCCAGTAGTTATATGGGACAGGGAAGGAATGAGCAGTTCTTC. The variable domain in full, with the rest retrieved from reference TRBV19 and TRBJ2-1, is DGGITQSPKYLFRKEGQNVTLSCEQNLNHDAMYWYRQDPGQGLRLIYYSQIVNDFQKGDIAEGYSVSREKKESFPLTVTSAQKNPTAFYLCASSYMGQGRNEQFFGPGTRLTVL.

The chain combines TRBV7-8 with TRBJ2-1; TRBD2 agrees at 8 bases. CDR1 and CDR2 (germline): SGHVS, FQNEAQ. The length of the CDR3 is 15 residues. With V trimmed by 1 base and J by 7 bases, 6 bases remained unmatched. In nucleotides, the CDR3 is TGTGCCAGCAGCTTAGGACGGGGGGGCAGGAATGAGCAGTTCTTC. As protein: CASSLGRGGRNEQFF.

The V and J genes are TRBV19 and TRBJ1-2; D is ambiguous. Germline V gene data show CDR1 as LNHDA and CDR2 as SQIVND (reference sequence). Trimming took off 6 bases at V and 8 bases at J, with 13 bases between the two ends. This CDR3 has 12 amino acids. The CDR3 reads CASRRGSFGYTF. DNA of the CDR3: TGTGCCAGTAGGCGGGGTTCCTTCGGCTACACCTTC.

The gene calls are TRBV5-1 and TRBJ2-7; 7 bases are shared with TRBD1. This CDR3 is built from 12 residues. Germline CDR1 SGHRS, CDR2 YFSETQ. V shed 1 base and J 6 bases; nucleotides not matched to a gene: 1. The CDR3 sequence: CASSLTGVEQYV. DNA for the CDR3: TGCGCCAGCAGCTTGACAGGGGTCGAGCAGTACGTC.

The chain links TRBV6-4 to TRBJ1-1; 11 nucleotides line up with TRBD1. V was clipped by 6 bases and J by 8 bases; unmatched bases: 5. CDR1 is MRHNA and CDR2 is SNTAGT in the germline V gene. The CDR3 consists of 13 residues. The chain's CDR3 is CASSRTGGEEAFF. CDR3 in DNA: TGTGCCAGCAGCCGGACAGGGGGCGAGGAAGCTTTCTTT.

The J gene is TRBJ2-2, the V gene TRBV24-1; 8 bases line up with TRBD1. J lost 1 base, V lost 7 bases, and 10 bases had no gene match. CDR1 is KGHDR and CDR2 is SFDVKD in the germline V gene. CDR3 length equals 17 residues. CDR3 region: CATSSGTGVWNTGELFF. The CDR3 coding sequence is TGTGCCACCAGCTCCGGGACAGGTGTGTGGAACACCGGGGAGCTGTTTTTT.

CDR3 DNA sequence: TGTGCCAGCAGCTTAGAGGCGACTTGGAACACTGAAGCTTTCTTT. The encoded protein is CASSLEATWNTEAFF. The chain combines TRBV7-2 with TRBJ1-1; D not resolved. Germline V CDR1 and CDR2: SGHTA, FQGNSA. Trimming removed 1 base at V and 1 base at J, with 10 bases between. There are 15 residues in the CDR3.

This chain links TRBV18 with TRBJ1-1, with 7 bases that match TRBD1. This CDR3 contains 15 residues. With V trimmed by 1 base and J by 0 bases, 2 bases remained unmatched. CDR1 and CDR2 (germline): KGHSH, LQKENI. CDR3 residues: CASSPQGAMNTEAFF. CDR3 DNA: TGTGCCAGCTCACCACAGGGGGCGATGAACACTGAAGCTTTCTTT.

The V call is TRBV30, the J call TRBJ1-5, with 8 bases aligning to TRBD1. Germline V gene data show CDR1 as GTSNPN and CDR2 as SVGIG (reference sequence). The CDR3 has 13 amino acids. After removal of 8 bases from V and 6 bases from J, the junction contained 9 bases not matched to a gene. CDR3 sequence: CALKTGGGQPQHF. The DNA of the CDR3 is TGTGCCCTGAAAACAGGGGGAGGTCAGCCCCAGCATTTT.

CDR3: CSVGTGMTSTDTQYF. In nucleotides, the CDR3 is TGCAGCGTTGGGACAGGGATGACGAGCACAGATACGCAGTATTTT. V and J are TRBV29-1 and TRBJ2-3; 8 bases are shared with TRBD1. The trim removed 4 bases at V and 0 bases at J, leaving 6 bases unmatched. CDR3 length: 15 residues. CDR1 is SQVTM and CDR2 is ANQGSEA in the germline V gene.

There are a few counts of this clone. V is TRBV19 and J is TRBJ1-2; D unclear. The CDR3 is 16 residues long. Trimming removed 3 bases at V and 7 bases at J, with 21 bases between. Germline V gives CDR1 LNHDA, CDR2 SQIVND (reference sequence). CDR3 nucleotides: TGTGCCAGTAGTATGGCCCCCGGCGGGTCGGCTGTTGGCTACACCTTC. Translated, it gives CASSMAPGGSAVGYTF.

This chain connects TRBV2 to TRBJ2-1; the match to TRBD1 covers 9 bases. The trim removed 7 bases at V and 6 bases at J, leaving 4 bases unmatched. This CDR3 comprises 13 residues. CDR1 is SNHLY and CDR2 is FYNNEI in the germline V gene. CDR3 nucleotide sequence: TGTGCCAGCATGGGACAGGGCCTCAATGAGCAGTTCTTC. Amino acid sequence: CASMGQGLNEQFF.

CDR3 bases: TGTGCCAGCAGCTCGGGACAGGGTCGCGAGCAGTACTTC. Translating gives CASSSGQGREQYF. V usage is TRBV7-2 and J usage is TRBJ2-7; 9 bases are a match to TRBD1. V lost 4 bases, J lost 6 bases, and 4 bases stayed unmatched. The CDR3 contains 13 residues. Germline V gives CDR1 SGHTA, CDR2 FQGNSA. The whole variable domain, filled in from reference TRBV7-2 and TRBJ2-7, reads GAGVSQSPSNKVTEKGKDVELRCDPISGHTALYWYRQSLGQGLEFLIYFQGNSAPDKSGLPSDRFSAERTGGSVSTLTIQRTQQEDSAVYLCASSSGQGREQYFGPGTRLTVT.

The rearrangement links TRBV21-1 to TRBJ2-3; whether TRBD1, the table's D call, matches the DNA was not checked. TRBV21-1 is flagged as a pseudogene. The CDR3 is 18 amino acids. The CDR3 coding sequence is TGTGCCCCCCTTAAGCCCGGGACAGGGGAATGTCCCACAGATACGCAGTATTTT. Its translation is CAPLKPGTGECPTDTQYF.

The table lists this clone with a few counts. The chain has TRBV29-1 and TRBJ1-2; 8 nucleotides line up with TRBD1. CDR3 length equals 13 residues. Germline V gives CDR1 SQVTM, CDR2 ANQGSEA. The ends lost 7 bases at V and 7 bases at J; junction bases unmatched: 11. CDR3 nucleotide sequence: TGCAGCGCCGAATCTCAGGGGGCCGGTGGCTACACCTTC. Translating gives CSAESQGAGGYTF.

This clone was observed once. The rearrangement uses TRBV3-1 (or the pseudogene TRBV3-2) and TRBJ2-5; 9 bases fit TRBD2. CDR3 length: 18 residues. The trim removed 1 base at V and 5 bases at J, leaving 14 bases unmatched. Germline V lookup: CDR1 LGHDT, CDR2 YNNKEL (reference sequence). In DNA form, the CDR3 reads TGTGCCAGCAGCCAAGTAGGGTCTTGGCGGGGGGGCCGGGAGACCCAGTACTTC. Amino acids: CASSQVGSWRGGRETQYF.

The gene calls are TRBV28 and TRBJ1-2, with a weak D call TRBD1 (6 bases). V was clipped by 2 bases and J by 7 bases, with 8 bases between them. Germline V gene lookup returns CDR1 MDHEN and CDR2 SYDVKM. The CDR3 sequence is 12 residues long. This chain's CDR3 is CASSLTGFGYTF. CDR3 coding DNA: TGTGCCAGCAGTTTAACAGGGTTTGGCTACACCTTC.

This clone has only one observation. V usage is TRBV7-2 and J usage is TRBJ1-1; 7 nucleotides align to TRBD1. V was pared by 3 bases and J by 4 bases, with 8 bases of the junction left unmatched. The CDR3 covers 15 residues. In germline, CDR1 is SGHTA, CDR2 FQGNSA. The CDR3 loop reads CASSFSGTDPTEAFF. As DNA, the CDR3 is TGTGCCAGCAGCTTCTCCGGGACAGACCCCACTGAAGCTTTCTTT.

The genes are TRBV6-5 and TRBJ2-3, with 7 bases that match TRBD2. Germline CDR1 reads MNHEY; CDR2 reads SVGAGI. The V segment lost 5 bases and the J segment 0 bases; nucleotides outside the gene matches: 2. CDR3 length equals 14 residues. CDR3 DNA: TGTGCCAGCAGTCTAGCGGCTAGCACAGATACGCAGTATTTT. Residues: CASSLAASTDTQYF.

V is TRBV9 and J is TRBJ2-5; tentatively, D is TRBD2 (6 bases). The V gene's germline CDR1 is SGDLS and CDR2 YYNGEE. This CDR3 is 13 amino acids long. V lost 6 bases and J lost 5, with 14 bases in between. CDR3 nucleotides: TGTGCCAGCACCAAGGAGGGCTGGGAGACCCAGTACTTC. Translation: CASTKEGWETQYF.

This clone showed up just once. The CDR3: CATSDREYSKGALGGYTF. CDR3 sequence (DNA): TGTGCCACCAGTGACCGTGAATATAGTAAGGGGGCGTTGGGTGGCTACACCTTC. The chain couples TRBV24-1 to TRBJ1-2, with 7 bases that match TRBD1. This CDR3 has 18 residues. Germline V gives CDR1 KGHDR, CDR2 SFDVKD. Trimming removed 4 bases from V and 7 bases from J; junction bases left unmatched: 20.

J is TRBJ1-5 and V is TRBV28, with D possibly TRBD1 on 5 matching bases. The germline V gene encodes CDR1 MDHEN and CDR2 SYDVKM. The CDR3 spans 16 residues. Trimming cost V 5 bases and J 4 bases, with 18 bases left between them. The CDR3 sequence is CASSLFGRGGNQPQHF. In nucleotides, the CDR3 is TGTGCCAGCAGTCTCTTTGGGAGGGGCGGAAATCAGCCCCAGCATTTT.

This sequence joins TRBV11-2 and TRBJ2-5; 10 bases match TRBD2. V was pared by 1 base and J by 6 bases, with 5 bases of the junction left unmatched. The CDR3 runs to 15 residues. Germline lookup yields CDR1 SGHAT and CDR2 FQNNGV. As DNA, the CDR3 is TGTGCCAGCAGCTTAGGGGTTAGCGGGGGGCAGACCCAGTACTTC. It codes for CASSLGVSGGQTQYF.

The chain is built from TRBV2 and TRBJ1-5; TRBD1 is a possible D gene (5 bases). CDR1 and CDR2 (germline): SNHLY, FYNNEI. Trimming took off 6 bases at V and 9 bases at J, with 18 bases between the two ends. The CDR3 is made up of 14 amino acids. The CDR3 DNA sequence: TGTGCCAGCAGCCTAGGAGGGGCCGGAATGCCCCAGCATTTT. Translation gives CASSLGGAGMPQHF.

The chain links TRBV5-1 to TRBJ2-5; D might be TRBD2 (7 bases). From germline, CDR1 is SGHRS and CDR2 YFSETQ. Trimming stripped 8 bases from V and 6 bases from J, with 17 bases between. The CDR3 covers 13 residues. CDR3 residues: CASPRGGRKTQYF. In DNA, the CDR3 is TGCGCCAGTCCGAGGGGGGGGCGAAAGACCCAGTACTTC.

J is TRBJ2-3 and V is TRBV28; 13 positions agree with TRBD2. This CDR3 is 17 amino acids long. The germline gives CDR1 MDHEN, CDR2 SYDVKM. Germline trimming cut 4 bases from V and 5 bases from J; bases unmatched to any gene: 9. DNA for the CDR3: TGTGCCAGCAGTTCCCACTCCGGGACTAGCGGGGAAGATACGCAGTATTTT. Protein: CASSSHSGTSGEDTQYF.